One sample yielded the 6 T cell receptor beta chains listed below, sequenced in a study of CD8+CD57+ T cells in acquired aplastic anemia. TCR beta VDJ combinations and CDR3 sequences were profiled from genomic DNA. A single record per CDR3 protein comes from TCRdb applying MiXCR to the reads. The data hold about 210,000 distinct CDR3 sequences, with under 65% observed a single time. What was sequenced was sorted CD4+, CD8+, or CD8+CD57+ T cells (not recorded which) from PBMCs. The receptor set was obtained from a human donor in good health.

This clonotype came up many times. The chain couples TRBV27 to TRBJ2-7, with D possibly being TRBD1 (6 bases). The V and J ends lost 5 bases and 6 bases respectively, with 11 bases between them. CDR3 length: 12 amino acids. Germline V gives CDR1 MNHEY, CDR2 SMNVEV (reference sequence). The DNA of the CDR3 is TGTGCCAGCAGTCCATCAGGGGTCGAGCAGTACTTC. Translated, it gives CASSPSGVEQYF.

Many counts were recorded for this clonotype. The rearrangement links TRBV20-1 to TRBJ2-7; D unclear. V lost 3 bases, J lost 1 base, and 4 bases lay in between. Germline CDR1 reads DFQATT; CDR2 reads SNEGSKA (reference sequence). The CDR3 contains 11 residues. The CDR3 DNA is TGCAGTGCTAGCTTATCCTACGAGCAGTACTTC. Amino acids: CSASLSYEQYF.

This clonotype was counted many times. This sequence joins TRBV7-3 and TRBJ1-2; 7 bases fit TRBD1. The V and J ends lost 0 bases and 2 bases, in that order; junction bases with no gene match: 3. CDR1 and CDR2 (germline): SGHTA, FQGTGA. The CDR3 consists of 15 residues. As DNA, the CDR3 is TGTGCCAGCAGCTTAACCCCGACAGGGAACTATGGCTACACCTTC. Translation gives CASSLTPTGNYGYTF.

This clonotype was seen at least ten times. V usage is TRBV5-8 and J usage is TRBJ1-6; 7 positions match TRBD1. CDR1 is SGHTS and CDR2 is YDEGEE in the germline V gene. The CDR3 length is 19 residues. J gave up 8 bases and V 2 bases, and 19 bases lay outside the gene matches. This CDR3 reads CASSLGPRQGSPWDSPLHF. Written as DNA, the CDR3 is TGTGCCAGCAGCTTAGGTCCGCGACAGGGATCCCCCTGGGATTCACCCCTCCACTTT.

Remarks on this clonotype: The junction and the germline gene differ at one end; a read error may be behind it. J is TRBJ2-1 and V is TRBV15, with TRBD2 matching over 14 bases. This CDR3 comprises 17 residues. Germline assignment: CDR1 LNHNV and CDR2 YYDKDF (reference sequence). The CDR3, as DNA: TGTGCCGCCAGCAGCAGGACTAGCGGGGGGTCCTACAATGAGCAGTTCTTC. Residues: CAASSRTSGGSYNEQFF. Complete variable domain (other parts from reference TRBV15 and TRBJ2-1): DAMVIQNPRYQVTQFGKPVTLSCSQTLNHNVMYWYQQKSSQAPKLLFHYYDKDFNNEADTPDNFQSRRPNTSFCFLDIRSPGLGDTAMYLCAASSRTSGGSYNEQFFGPGTRLTVL.

The rearrangement joins TRBV20-1 to TRBJ2-7; D is possibly TRBD1 or TRBD2 (5 bases each). The V end lost 6 bases, the J end lost 5 bases, and 17 bases lay between the germline ends. The germline CDR1 and CDR2 sequences are DFQATT and SNEGSKA (reference sequence). The CDR3 contains 13 residues. The CDR3 loop reads CSANTGDRNEQYF. The CDR3 DNA reads TGCAGTGCCAACACCGGGGACCGAAACGAGCAGTACTTC.